Listed below are T cell receptor beta chains from one sample, sequenced in a study of PD-L1 blockade in urothelial cancer. The data were produced by immunoSEQ multiplex PCR, yet TCRdb's version contains in-frame clones alone and is incomplete. The sample records about 130,000 clones, approximately 85% being singletons. Sequencing was performed on PBMCs, taken around atezolizumab (anti-PD-L1) treatment. The receptors were sampled from a man aged 45-60 years with urothelial cancer. The CDR3 runs from the conserved cysteine through the conserved F or W. A D gene is named only where the DNA matches it firmly. Clone size appears in some rows only: once, few, many, or a class for an expanded clone.

CDR3	DNA	D	size	J	V
CASSLVQGNSGRTNEQFF	TGCGCCAGCAGCTTGGTTCAGGGTAATAGCGGGAGGACTAATGAGCAGTTCTTC	TRBD2	once	TRBJ2-1	TRBV5-1
CASSLGSGKGEQYF	TGTGCCAGCAGCTTAGGATCAGGGAAAGGCGAGCAGTACTTC	-	-	TRBJ2-7	TRBV11-1
CASSSREGKSYEQYF	TGCGCCAGCAGTTCCAGGGAGGGAAAATCCTACGAGCAGTACTTC	TRBD2	-	TRBJ2-7	TRBV10-2
CASSIGSFETQYF	TGCGCCAGCAGCATAGGGAGTTTTGAGACCCAGTACTTC	-	-	TRBJ2-5	TRBV5-1
CASSHERDETQYF	TGCGCCAGCAGCCATGAGAGAGATGAGACCCAGTACTTC	-	once	TRBJ2-5	TRBV4-1
CATSRAGTSGYNEQFF	TGTGCCACCAGCAGGGCCGGGACTAGCGGTTACAATGAGCAGTTCTTC	TRBD2	-	TRBJ2-1	TRBV15
CASSYKAGRIYEQYF	TGTGCCAGCAGTTACAAGGCAGGGAGGATCTACGAGCAGTACTTC	-	-	TRBJ2-7	TRBV6-6
CASKGTGPYGYTF	TGTGCCAGTAAGGGGACAGGACCTTATGGCTACACCTTC	TRBD1	once	TRBJ1-2	TRBV19
CASSILAPSTDTQYF	TGTGCCAGTAGTATCCTAGCGCCTAGCACAGATACGCAGTATTTT	-	-	TRBJ2-3	TRBV19
CAISESGDRGEAFF	TGTGCCATCAGTGAGTCTGGGGACAGGGGTGAAGCTTTCTTT	TRBD1	-	TRBJ1-1	TRBV10-3
CASSVTTGSGYTF	TGTGCCAGCAGCGTAACGACAGGGTCCGGCTACACCTTC	TRBD1	-	TRBJ1-2	TRBV9
CAWSISGTGNGRYDEQYF	TGTGCCTGGAGTATATCCGGGACAGGGAATGGCCGGTATGACGAGCAGTACTTC	TRBD1	-	TRBJ2-7	TRBV30
CASSLSTPGSNQPQHF	TGTGCCAGCAGTTTATCGACTCCGGGAAGCAATCAGCCCCAGCATTTT	-	-	TRBJ1-5	TRBV27
CASSLTGGNQPQHF	TGTGCCAGCTCACTGACAGGGGGCAATCAGCCCCAGCATTTT	TRBD1	-	TRBJ1-5	TRBV18
CASSQSASEAFF	TGTGCCAGCAGCCAATCAGCCTCTGAAGCTTTCTTT	-	-	TRBJ1-1	TRBV16
CASSLGTVDGYTF	TGTGCCAGCAGCTTAGGAACGGTTGATGGCTACACCTTC	-	-	TRBJ1-2	TRBV7-2
CASSSAPRVEDNSPLHF	TGTGCCAGCAGCTCCGCCCCACGCGTGGAGGATAATTCACCCCTCCACTTT	-	once	TRBJ1-6	TRBV5-4
CASRTSGTGGGLAGYTF	TGTGCCAGCAGGACTTCCGGGACAGGGGGAGGCTTGGCGGGCTACACCTTC	TRBD1	once	TRBJ1-2	TRBV2
CASRFDTSSYEQYF	TGTGCCAGCAGATTTGACACAAGCTCCTACGAGCAGTACTTC	-	-	TRBJ2-7	TRBV6-5
CASSAGTGGQPQHF	TGTGCCAGCAGCGCCGGGACAGGGGGTCAGCCCCAGCATTTT	TRBD1	-	TRBJ1-5	TRBV6-5
CASSALGQGASLEQYF	TGTGCCAGCAGCGCCCTTGGACAGGGGGCCTCTCTCGAGCAGTACTTC	TRBD1	-	TRBJ2-7	TRBV28
CASGASSNQPQHF	TGTGCCTCCGGTGCAAGTAGCAATCAGCCCCAGCATTTT	-	-	TRBJ1-5	TRBV30
CASSLRPREQYF	TGTGCCAGCAGTTTAAGACCGCGGGAGCAGTACTTC	-	-	TRBJ2-7	TRBV28
CATSRDRENTEAFF	TGTGCCACCAGCAGAGATCGAGAGAACACTGAAGCTTTCTTT	-	-	TRBJ1-1	TRBV15
CASSQHSGSYYNEQFF	TGTGCCAGCAGCCAACATAGCGGGAGTTACTACAATGAGCAGTTCTTC	TRBD2	-	TRBJ2-1	TRBV4-2
CASSEVGRTEAFF	TGTGCCAGCAGTGAAGTGGGGCGGACTGAAGCTTTCTTT	-	-	TRBJ1-1	TRBV6-1
CASSWSRGPNQPQHF	TGTGCCAGCAGTTGGTCCCGCGGGCCTAATCAGCCCCAGCATTTT	-	-	TRBJ1-5	TRBV6-5
CASSSIPCNTEAFF	TGTGCCAGCAGCAGTATTCCTTGTAACACTGAAGCTTTCTTT	-	few	TRBJ1-1	TRBV21-1
CASSLVGGRTFYEQYF	TGTGCCAGCAGCTTAGTAGGGGGTCGGACTTTCTACGAGCAGTACTTC	-	-	TRBJ2-7	TRBV7-2
CASSEGTGSDTQYF	TGTGCCAGCAGTGAAGGGACAGGGAGCGATACGCAGTATTTT	TRBD1	-	TRBJ2-3	TRBV2
CASKTGYQPQHF	TGTGCCAGCAAGACAGGTTATCAGCCCCAGCATTTT	-	few	TRBJ1-5	TRBV6-5
CASSSGQGSGPQHF	TGTGCCAGCAGCTCGGGACAGGGGAGCGGGCCCCAGCATTTT	TRBD1	-	TRBJ1-5	TRBV7-8
CASSYSMAGAGNTIYF	TGTGCCAGCAGTTACTCGATGGCGGGGGCTGGAAACACCATATATTTT	-	-	TRBJ1-3	TRBV6-5
CASSEARGVGETQYF	TGTGCCAGCAGTGAAGCCCGGGGGGTGGGAGAGACCCAGTACTTC	TRBD2	-	TRBJ2-5	TRBV6-1
CATLAGGPLDTQYF	TGTGCCACCCTAGCGGGAGGGCCGTTGGATACGCAGTATTTT	TRBD2	-	TRBJ2-3	TRBV19
CASSQERRGAGTEAFF	TGTGCCAGCAGCCAAGAACGGCGGGGGGCTGGGACTGAAGCTTTCTTT	-	-	TRBJ1-1	TRBV4-2
CASSLRQGAYEQYF	TGTGCCAGCAGTTTGCGACAGGGGGCTTACGAGCAGTACTTC	TRBD1	-	TRBJ2-7	TRBV28
CASSYSRAGGPGELFF	TGTGCCAGCAGTTACTCGAGGGCAGGGGGCCCCGGGGAGCTGTTTTTT	TRBD1	few	TRBJ2-2	TRBV6-6
CASRTGRPNSPLHF	TGTGCCAGCAGGACAGGGCGGCCAAATTCACCCCTCCACTTT	TRBD1	-	TRBJ1-6	TRBV2
CASSYSGPTYEQYF	TGTGCCAGCAGTTACTCGGGGCCCACCTACGAGCAGTACTTC	-	-	TRBJ2-7	TRBV6-6
CASSRSLLTSTDTQYF	TGTGCCAGCAGCCGTTCCCTGTTAACTAGCACAGATACGCAGTATTTT	-	-	TRBJ2-3	TRBV13
CSVRTGVGEAFF	TGCAGCGTTCGGACAGGGGTCGGCGAAGCTTTCTTT	TRBD1	-	TRBJ1-1	TRBV29-1
CSVEDPGLAGPEQYF	TGCAGCGTTGAAGATCCGGGACTAGCGGGACCCGAGCAGTACTTC	TRBD2	once	TRBJ2-7	TRBV29-1
CASSESGRIYGYTF	TGTGCCAGCAGTGAATCTGGCAGAATATATGGCTACACCTTC	-	-	TRBJ1-2	TRBV6-1
CASSVATGGGNEQFF	TGTGCCAGCAGCGTAGCTACAGGGGGAGGGAATGAGCAGTTCTTC	-	few	TRBJ2-1	TRBV9
CASGVAGGSDTQYF	TGTGCCAGTGGGGTAGCGGGAGGTTCAGATACGCAGTATTTT	TRBD2	-	TRBJ2-3	TRBV19
CSVWRTDTQYF	TGCAGCGTGTGGAGGACAGATACGCAGTATTTT	-	-	TRBJ2-3	TRBV29-1